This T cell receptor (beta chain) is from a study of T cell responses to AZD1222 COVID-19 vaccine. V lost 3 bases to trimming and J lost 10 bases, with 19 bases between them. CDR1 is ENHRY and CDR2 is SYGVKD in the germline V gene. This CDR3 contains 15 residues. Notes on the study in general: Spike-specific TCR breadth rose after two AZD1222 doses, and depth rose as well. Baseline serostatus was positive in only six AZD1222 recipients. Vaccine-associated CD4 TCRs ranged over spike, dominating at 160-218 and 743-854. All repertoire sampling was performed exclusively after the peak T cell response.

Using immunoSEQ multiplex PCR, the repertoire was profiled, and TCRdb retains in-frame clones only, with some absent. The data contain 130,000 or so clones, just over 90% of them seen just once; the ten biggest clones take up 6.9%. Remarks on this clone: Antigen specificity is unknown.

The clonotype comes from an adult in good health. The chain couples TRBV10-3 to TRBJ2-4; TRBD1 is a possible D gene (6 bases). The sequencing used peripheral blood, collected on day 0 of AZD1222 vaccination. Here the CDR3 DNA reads TGTGCCATCAGTGAATCGGACAGCCGCAATTATATTCAGTACTTC. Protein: CAISESDSRNYIQYF.